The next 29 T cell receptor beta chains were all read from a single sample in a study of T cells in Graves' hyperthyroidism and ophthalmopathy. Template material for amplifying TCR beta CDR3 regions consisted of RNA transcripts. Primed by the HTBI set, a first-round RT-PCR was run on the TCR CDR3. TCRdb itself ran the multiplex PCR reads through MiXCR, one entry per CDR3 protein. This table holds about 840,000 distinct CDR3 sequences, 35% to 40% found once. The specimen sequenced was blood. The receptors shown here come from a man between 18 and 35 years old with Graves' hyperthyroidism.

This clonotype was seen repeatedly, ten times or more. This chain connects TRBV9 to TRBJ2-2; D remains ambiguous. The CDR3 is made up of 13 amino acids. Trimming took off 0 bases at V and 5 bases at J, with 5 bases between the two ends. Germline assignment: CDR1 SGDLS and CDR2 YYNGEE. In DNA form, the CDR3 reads TGTGCCAGCAGCGTAGAAGGTACCGGGGAGCTGTTTTTT. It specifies CASSVEGTGELFF.

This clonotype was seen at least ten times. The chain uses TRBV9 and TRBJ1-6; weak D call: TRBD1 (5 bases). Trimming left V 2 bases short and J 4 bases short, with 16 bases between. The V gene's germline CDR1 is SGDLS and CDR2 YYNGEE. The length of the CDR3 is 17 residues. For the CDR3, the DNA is TGTGCCAGCAGCGTGGGGCAGGGTTCTCGTTATAATTCACCCCTCCACTTT. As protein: CASSVGQGSRYNSPLHF.

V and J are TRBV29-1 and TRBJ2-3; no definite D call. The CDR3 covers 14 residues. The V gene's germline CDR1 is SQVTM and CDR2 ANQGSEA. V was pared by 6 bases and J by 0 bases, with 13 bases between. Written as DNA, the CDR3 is TGCAGCGTCGTACAGCCCACTAGCACAGATACGCAGTATTTT. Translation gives CSVVQPTSTDTQYF.

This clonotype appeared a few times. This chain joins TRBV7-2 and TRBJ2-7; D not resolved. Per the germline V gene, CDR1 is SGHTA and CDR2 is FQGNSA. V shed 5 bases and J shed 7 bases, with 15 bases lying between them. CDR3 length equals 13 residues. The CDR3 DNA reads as TGTGCCAGCAGCCAAGGCCCGGTGCGAGAGCAGTACTTC. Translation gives CASSQGPVREQYF.

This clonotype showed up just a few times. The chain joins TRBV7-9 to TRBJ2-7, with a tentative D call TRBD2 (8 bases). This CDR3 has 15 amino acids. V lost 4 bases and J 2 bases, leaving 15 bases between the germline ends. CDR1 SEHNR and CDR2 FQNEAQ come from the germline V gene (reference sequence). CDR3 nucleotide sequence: TGTGCCAGCAGCTACGGGGGGGGGACAGCCTACGAGCAGTACTTC. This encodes CASSYGGGTAYEQYF.

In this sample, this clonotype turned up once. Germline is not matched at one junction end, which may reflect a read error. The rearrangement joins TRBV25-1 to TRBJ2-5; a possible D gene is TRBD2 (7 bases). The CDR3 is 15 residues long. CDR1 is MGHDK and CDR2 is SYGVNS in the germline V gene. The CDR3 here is CASSPSGGQGETQYF. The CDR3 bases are TGTGCTAGCAGTCCCTCCGGGGGGCAAGGAGAGACCCAGTACTTC.

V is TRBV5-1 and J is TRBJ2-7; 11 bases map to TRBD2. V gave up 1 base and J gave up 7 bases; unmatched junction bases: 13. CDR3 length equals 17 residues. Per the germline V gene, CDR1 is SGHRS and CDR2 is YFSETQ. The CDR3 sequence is CASSLWGLAEEGDEQYF. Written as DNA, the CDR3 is TGCGCCAGCAGCTTGTGGGGACTAGCGGAAGAGGGCGATGAGCAGTACTTC.

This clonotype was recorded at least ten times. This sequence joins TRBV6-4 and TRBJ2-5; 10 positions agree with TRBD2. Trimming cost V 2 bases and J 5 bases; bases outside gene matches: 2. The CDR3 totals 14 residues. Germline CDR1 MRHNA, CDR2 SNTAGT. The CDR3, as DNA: TGTGCCAGCAGTGACGAGACTAGCGGGGAGACCCAGTACTTC. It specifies CASSDETSGETQYF.

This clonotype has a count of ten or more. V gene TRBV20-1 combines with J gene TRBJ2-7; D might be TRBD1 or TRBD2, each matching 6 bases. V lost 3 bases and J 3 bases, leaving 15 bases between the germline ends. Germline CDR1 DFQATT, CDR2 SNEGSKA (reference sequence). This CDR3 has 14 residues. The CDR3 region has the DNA TGCAGTGCTAGGTCCGGGGGCGACAACTACGAGCAGTACTTC. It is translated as CSARSGGDNYEQYF.

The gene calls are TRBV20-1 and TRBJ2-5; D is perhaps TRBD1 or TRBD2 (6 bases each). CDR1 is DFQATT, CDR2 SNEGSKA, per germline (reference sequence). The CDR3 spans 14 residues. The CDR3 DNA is TGCACCAACTCACGGGGGCGTAGCCAAGAGACCCAGTACTTC. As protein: CTNSRGRSQETQYF.

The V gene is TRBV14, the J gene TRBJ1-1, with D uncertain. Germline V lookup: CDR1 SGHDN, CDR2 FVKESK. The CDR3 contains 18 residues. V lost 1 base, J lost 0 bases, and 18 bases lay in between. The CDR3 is CASSQGVGWEIMNTEAFF. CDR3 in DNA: TGTGCCAGCAGCCAAGGGGTCGGCTGGGAGATAATGAACACTGAAGCTTTCTTT.

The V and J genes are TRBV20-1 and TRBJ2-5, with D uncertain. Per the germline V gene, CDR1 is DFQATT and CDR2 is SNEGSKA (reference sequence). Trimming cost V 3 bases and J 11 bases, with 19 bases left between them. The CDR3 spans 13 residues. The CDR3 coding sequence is TGCAGTGCTAGCCTTCCGGGCACAGATACGCAGTACTTC. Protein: CSASLPGTDTQYF.

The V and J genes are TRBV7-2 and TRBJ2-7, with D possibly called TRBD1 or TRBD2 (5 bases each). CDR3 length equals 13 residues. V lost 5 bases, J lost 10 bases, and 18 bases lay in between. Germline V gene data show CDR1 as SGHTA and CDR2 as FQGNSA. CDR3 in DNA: TGTGCCAGCAGCCAGGGAAGAGGGCAGCCCCAGTACTTC. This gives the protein CASSQGRGQPQYF.

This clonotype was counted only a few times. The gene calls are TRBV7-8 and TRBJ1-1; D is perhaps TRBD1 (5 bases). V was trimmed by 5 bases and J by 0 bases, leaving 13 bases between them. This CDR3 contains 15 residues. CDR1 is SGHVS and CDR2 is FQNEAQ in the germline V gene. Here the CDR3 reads CASSPVWGMNTEAFF. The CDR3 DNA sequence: TGTGCCAGCAGCCCTGTGTGGGGGATGAACACTGAAGCTTTCTTT. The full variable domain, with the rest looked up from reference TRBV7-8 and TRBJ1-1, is GAGVSQSPRYKVAKRGQDVALRCDPISGHVSLFWYQQALGQGPEFLTYFQNEAQLDKSGLPSDRFFAERPEGSVSTLKIQRTQQEDSAVYLCASSPVWGMNTEAFFGQGTRLTVV.

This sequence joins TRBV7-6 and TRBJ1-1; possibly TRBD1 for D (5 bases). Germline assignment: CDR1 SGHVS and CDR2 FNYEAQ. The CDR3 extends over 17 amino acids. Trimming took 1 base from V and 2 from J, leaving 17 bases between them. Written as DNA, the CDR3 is TGTGCCAGCAGCTTAGGCCCGGGACTCCAAACTAACACTGAAGCTTTCTTT. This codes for CASSLGPGLQTNTEAFF.

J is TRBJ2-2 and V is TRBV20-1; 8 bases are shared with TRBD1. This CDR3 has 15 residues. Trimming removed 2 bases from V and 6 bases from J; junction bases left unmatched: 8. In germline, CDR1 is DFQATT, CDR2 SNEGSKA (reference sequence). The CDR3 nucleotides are TGCAGTGCTAGACGACAGGGGCCTCTTGCCGGGGAGCTGTTTTTT. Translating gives CSARRQGPLAGELFF.

CDR3 amino acids: CSVEGLAGGQYF. DNA of the CDR3: TGCAGCGTTGAGGGATTAGCGGGAGGGCAGTACTTC. This chain connects TRBV29-1 to TRBJ2-7; 10 nucleotides align to TRBD2. The CDR3 has 12 amino acids. Germline V lookup: CDR1 SQVTM, CDR2 ANQGSEA. V gave up 3 bases and J gave up 9 bases; unmatched junction bases: 5.

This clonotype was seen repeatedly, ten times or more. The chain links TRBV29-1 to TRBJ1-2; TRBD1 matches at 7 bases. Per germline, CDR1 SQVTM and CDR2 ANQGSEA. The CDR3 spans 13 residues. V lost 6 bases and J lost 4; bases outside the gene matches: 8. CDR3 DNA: TGCAGCGTGCGGACAGGTGCTACCTATGGCTACACCTTC. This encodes CSVRTGATYGYTF.

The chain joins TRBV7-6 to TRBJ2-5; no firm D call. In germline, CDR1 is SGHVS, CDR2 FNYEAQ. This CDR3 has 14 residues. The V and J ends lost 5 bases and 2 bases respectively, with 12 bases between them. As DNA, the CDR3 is TGTGCCAGCAGCCCCGTGGCCTTTCAAGAGACCCAGTACTTC. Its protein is CASSPVAFQETQYF.

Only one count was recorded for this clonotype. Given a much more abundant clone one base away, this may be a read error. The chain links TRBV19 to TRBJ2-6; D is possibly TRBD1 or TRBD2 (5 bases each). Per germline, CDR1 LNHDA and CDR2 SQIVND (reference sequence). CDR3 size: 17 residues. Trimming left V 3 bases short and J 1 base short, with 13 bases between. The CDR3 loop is CASSMGVVVSGANVLTF. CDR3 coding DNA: TGTGCCAGTAGTATGGGGGTAGTAGTATCTGGGGCCAACGTCCTGACTTTC.

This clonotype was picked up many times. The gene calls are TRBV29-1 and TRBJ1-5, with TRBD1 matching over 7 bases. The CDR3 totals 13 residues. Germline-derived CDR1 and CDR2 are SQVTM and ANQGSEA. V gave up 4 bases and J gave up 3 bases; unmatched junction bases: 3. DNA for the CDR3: TGCAGCGTTGGAGGACAGGACAATCAGCCCCAGCATTTT. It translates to CSVGGQDNQPQHF.

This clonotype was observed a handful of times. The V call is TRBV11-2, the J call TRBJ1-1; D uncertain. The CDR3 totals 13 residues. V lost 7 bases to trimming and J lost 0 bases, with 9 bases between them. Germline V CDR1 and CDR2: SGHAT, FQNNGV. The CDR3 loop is CASTVGVNTEAFF. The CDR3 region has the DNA TGTGCCAGCACGGTCGGAGTGAACACTGAAGCTTTCTTT. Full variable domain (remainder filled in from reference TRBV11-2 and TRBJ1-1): EAGVAQSPRYKIIEKRQSVAFWCNPISGHATLYWYQQILGQGPKLLIQFQNNGVVDDSQLPKDRFSAERLKGVDSTLKIQPAKLEDSAVYLCASTVGVNTEAFFGQGTRLTVV.

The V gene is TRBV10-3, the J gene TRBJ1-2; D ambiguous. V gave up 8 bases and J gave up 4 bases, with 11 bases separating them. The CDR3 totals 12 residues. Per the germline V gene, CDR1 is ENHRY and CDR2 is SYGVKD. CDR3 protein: CAIPQDPYGYTF. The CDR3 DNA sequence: TGTGCCATCCCCCAGGATCCCTATGGCTACACCTTC.

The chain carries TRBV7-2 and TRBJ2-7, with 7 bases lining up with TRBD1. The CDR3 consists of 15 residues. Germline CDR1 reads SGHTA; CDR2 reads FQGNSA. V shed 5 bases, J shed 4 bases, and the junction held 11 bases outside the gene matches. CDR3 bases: TGTGCCAGCAGCCAAGCGCGACAGGGATTATACGAGCAGTACTTC. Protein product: CASSQARQGLYEQYF.

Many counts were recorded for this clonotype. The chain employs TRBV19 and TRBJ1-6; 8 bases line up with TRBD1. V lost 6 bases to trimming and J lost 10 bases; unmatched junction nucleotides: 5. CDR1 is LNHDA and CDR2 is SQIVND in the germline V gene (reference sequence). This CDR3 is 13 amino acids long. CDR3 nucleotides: TGTGCCAGTAGCGGACAGGGCAGCTCACCCCTCCACTTT. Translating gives CASSGQGSSPLHF.

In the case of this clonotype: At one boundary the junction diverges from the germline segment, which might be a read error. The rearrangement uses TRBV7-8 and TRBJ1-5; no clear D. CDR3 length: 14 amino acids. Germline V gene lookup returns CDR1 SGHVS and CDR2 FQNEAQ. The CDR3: CASSQFSSSQPQHF. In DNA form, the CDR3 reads TGTGCCAGCAGCCAGTTTAGTAGCAGTCAGCCCCAGCATTTT.

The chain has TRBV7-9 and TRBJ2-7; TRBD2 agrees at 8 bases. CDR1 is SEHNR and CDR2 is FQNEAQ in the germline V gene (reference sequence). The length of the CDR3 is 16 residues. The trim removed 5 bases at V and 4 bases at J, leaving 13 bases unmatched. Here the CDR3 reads CASSHPRREEGYEQYF. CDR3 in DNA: TGTGCCAGCAGCCACCCACGGCGGGAGGAAGGATACGAGCAGTACTTC.

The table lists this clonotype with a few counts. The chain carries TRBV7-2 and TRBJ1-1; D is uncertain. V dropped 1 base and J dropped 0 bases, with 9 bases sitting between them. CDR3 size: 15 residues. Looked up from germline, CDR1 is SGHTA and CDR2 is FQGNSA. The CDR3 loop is CASSLDRIMNTEAFF. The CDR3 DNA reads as TGTGCCAGCAGCTTAGACAGAATTATGAACACTGAAGCTTTCTTT.

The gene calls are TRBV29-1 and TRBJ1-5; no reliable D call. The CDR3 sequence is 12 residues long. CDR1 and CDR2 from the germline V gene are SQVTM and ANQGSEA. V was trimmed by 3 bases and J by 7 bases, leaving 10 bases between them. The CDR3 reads CSVEFVGQPQHF. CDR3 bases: TGCAGCGTTGAGTTCGTAGGACAGCCCCAGCATTTT. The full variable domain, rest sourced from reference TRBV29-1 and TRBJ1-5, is SAVISQKPSRDICQRGTSLTIQCQVDSQVTMMFWYRQQPGQSLTLIATANQGSEATYESGFVIDKFPISRPNLTFSTLTVSNMSPEDSSIYLCSVEFVGQPQHFGDGTRLSIL.